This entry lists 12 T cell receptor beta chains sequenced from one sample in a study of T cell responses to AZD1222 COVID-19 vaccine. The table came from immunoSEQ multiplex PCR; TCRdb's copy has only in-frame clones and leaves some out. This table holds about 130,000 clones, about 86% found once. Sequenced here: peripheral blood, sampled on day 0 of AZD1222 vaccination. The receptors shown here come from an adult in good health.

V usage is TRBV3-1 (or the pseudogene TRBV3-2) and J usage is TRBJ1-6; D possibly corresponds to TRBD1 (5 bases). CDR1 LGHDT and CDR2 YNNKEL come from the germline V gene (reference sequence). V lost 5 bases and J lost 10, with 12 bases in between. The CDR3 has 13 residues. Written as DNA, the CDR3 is TGTGCCAGCAGCTCTGACGGGGGGTCACCCCTCCACTTT. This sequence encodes CASSSDGGSPLHF.

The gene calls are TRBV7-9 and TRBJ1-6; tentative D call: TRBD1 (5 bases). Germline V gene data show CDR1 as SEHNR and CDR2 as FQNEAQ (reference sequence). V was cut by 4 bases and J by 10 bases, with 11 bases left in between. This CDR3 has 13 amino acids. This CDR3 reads CASSSGHASPLHF. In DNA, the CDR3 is TGTGCCAGCAGCTCCGGACACGCGTCACCCCTCCACTTT.

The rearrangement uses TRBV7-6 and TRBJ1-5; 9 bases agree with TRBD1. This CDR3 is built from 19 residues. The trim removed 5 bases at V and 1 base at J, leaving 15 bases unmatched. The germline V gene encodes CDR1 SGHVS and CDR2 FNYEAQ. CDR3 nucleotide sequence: TGTGCCAGCAGCCCCGATCCGGGGACAGGGAGATTCAGCAATCAGCCCCAGCATTTT. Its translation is CASSPDPGTGRFSNQPQHF.

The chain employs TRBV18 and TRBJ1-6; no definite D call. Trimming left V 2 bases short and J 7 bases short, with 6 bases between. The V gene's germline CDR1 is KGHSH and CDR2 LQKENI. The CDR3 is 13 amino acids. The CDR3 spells CASSPDDNSPLHF. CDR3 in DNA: TGTGCCAGCTCACCAGACGACAATTCACCCCTCCACTTT.

CDR3 sequence: CASSPPTRRDQPQHF. The DNA of the CDR3 is TGTGCCAGCAGTCCTCCCACCAGGCGGGATCAGCCCCAGCATTTT. This chain joins TRBV28 and TRBJ1-5; no reliable D call. CDR3 length: 15 amino acids. CDR1 MDHEN and CDR2 SYDVKM come from the germline V gene. Between the trimmed V and J ends, which lost 5 bases and 5 bases, there was a span of 16 bases.

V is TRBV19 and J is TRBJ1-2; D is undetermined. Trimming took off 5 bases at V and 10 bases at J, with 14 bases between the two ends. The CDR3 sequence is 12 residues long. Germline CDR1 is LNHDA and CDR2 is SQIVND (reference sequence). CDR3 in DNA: TGTGCCAGTAGTCGCTCTCTACGGGACTACACCTTC. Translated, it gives CASSRSLRDYTF. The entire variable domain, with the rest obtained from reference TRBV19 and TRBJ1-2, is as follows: DGGITQSPKYLFRKEGQNVTLSCEQNLNHDAMYWYRQDPGQGLRLIYYSQIVNDFQKGDIAEGYSVSREKKESFPLTVTSAQKNPTAFYLCASSRSLRDYTFGSGTRLTVV.

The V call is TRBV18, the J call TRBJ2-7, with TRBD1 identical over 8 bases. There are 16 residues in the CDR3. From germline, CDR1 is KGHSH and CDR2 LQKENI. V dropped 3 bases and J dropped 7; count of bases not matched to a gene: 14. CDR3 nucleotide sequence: TGTGCCAGCTCACCTCAGGGGGCTTCCGGGGAGTGGGAGCAGTACTTC. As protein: CASSPQGASGEWEQYF.

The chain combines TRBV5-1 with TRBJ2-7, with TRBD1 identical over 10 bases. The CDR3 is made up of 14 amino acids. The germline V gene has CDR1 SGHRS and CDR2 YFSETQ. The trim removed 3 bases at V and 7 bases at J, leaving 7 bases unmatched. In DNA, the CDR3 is TGCGCCAGCAGCTGGACAGGGGGTTCGGGAGAGCAGTACTTC. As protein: CASSWTGGSGEQYF.

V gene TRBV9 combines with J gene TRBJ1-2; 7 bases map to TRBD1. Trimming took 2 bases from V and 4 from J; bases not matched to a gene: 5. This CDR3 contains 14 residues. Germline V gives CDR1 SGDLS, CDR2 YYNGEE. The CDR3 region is CASSVTGLRYGYTF. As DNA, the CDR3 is TGTGCCAGCAGCGTGACAGGGTTACGCTATGGCTACACCTTC.

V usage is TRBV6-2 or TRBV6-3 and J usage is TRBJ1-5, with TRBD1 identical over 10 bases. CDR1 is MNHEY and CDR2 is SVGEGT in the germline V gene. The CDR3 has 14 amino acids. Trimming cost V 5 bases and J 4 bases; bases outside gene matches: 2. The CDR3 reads CASSRQGANQPQHF. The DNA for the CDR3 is TGTGCCAGCAGTCGACAGGGGGCTAATCAGCCCCAGCATTTT.

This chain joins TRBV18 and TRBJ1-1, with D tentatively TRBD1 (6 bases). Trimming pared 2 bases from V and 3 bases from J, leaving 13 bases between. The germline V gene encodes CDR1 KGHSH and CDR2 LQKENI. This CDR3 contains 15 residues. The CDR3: CASSPRQGRDTEAFF. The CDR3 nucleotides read TGTGCCAGCTCACCAAGGCAGGGGAGGGACACTGAAGCTTTCTTT.

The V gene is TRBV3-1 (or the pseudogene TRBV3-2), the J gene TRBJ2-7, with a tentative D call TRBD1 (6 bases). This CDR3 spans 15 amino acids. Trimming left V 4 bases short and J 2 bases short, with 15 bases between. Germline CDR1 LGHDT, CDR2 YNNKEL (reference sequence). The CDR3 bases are TGTGCCAGCAGCCCAGACGGGACAAGAACCTACGAGCAGTACTTC. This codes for CASSPDGTRTYEQYF.